The rows below give T cell receptor beta chains drawn from one sample of a study of T cells in Graves' hyperthyroidism and ophthalmopathy. Via MiXCR, TCRdb re-called the multiplex PCR reads, giving one row per CDR3 protein. Among 350,000 to 400,000 distinct CDR3 sequences listed, 15% were seen once. Specimen: blood. The receptors were gathered from a woman in her 30s with Graves' hyperthyroidism. CDR3s include the opening cysteine and the closing phenylalanine or tryptophan. D genes are given only for firm matches. Size values are once, few and many counts, or a class for expanded clones, and some rows have none.

TRBJ2-7 TRBV7-2 TRBD2 many TGTGCCAGCATCCAACCCCGAGCGGGATCCTACGAGCAGTACTTC CASIQPRAGSYEQYF
TRBJ1-6 TRBV11-1 NA many TGTGCCAGCAGCTTCGGATCTGATAATTCACCCCTCCACTTT CASSFGSDNSPLHF
TRBJ1-4 TRBV18 TRBD1 many TGTGCCAGCTCACCTGGATGGGACAGTAGTAACAAGGATAATGAAAAACTGTTTTTT CASSPGWDSSNKDNEKLFF
TRBJ1-6 TRBV20-1 TRBD1 many TGCAGTGTCGGGACAGGTTATAATTCACCCCTCCACTTT CSVGTGYNSPLHF
TRBJ2-5 TRBV5-1 TRBD1 once TGCGCCAGCAGCTTGGTTGGGACAGGAGAAGAGACCCAGTACTTC CASSLVGTGEETQYF
TRBJ1-1 TRBV6-5 NA NA TGTGCCAGCAGTTACGGGGTCGGGAACACTGAAGCTTTCTTT CASSYGVGNTEAFF
TRBJ1-2 TRBV7-8 NA NA TGTGCCAGCAGCTTAGCGACGTCGGCGGACAAATATGGCTACACCTTC CASSLATSADKYGYTF
TRBJ1-2 TRBV3-1 TRBD1 few TGTGCCAGCAGCCACCGGACAGGGCCGGTCGGAGGAGGCTACACCTTC CASSHRTGPVGGGYTF
TRBJ1-5 TRBV28 TRBD1 NA TGTGCCAGCAGGGAGGGACAGTTCAATCAGCCCCAGCATTTT CASREGQFNQPQHF
TRBJ2-7 TRBV12-3/TRBV12-4 NA many TGTGCCAGCAGTGACAGCGGCTTCCCCTACGAGCAGTACTTC CASSDSGFPYEQYF
TRBJ1-1 TRBV12-3/TRBV12-4 TRBD1 few TGTGCCAGCAGTTTAAGGGGGACAGGGGCTGAAGCTTTCTTT CASSLRGTGAEAFF
TRBJ2-3 TRBV10-1 NA few TGCGCCAGCAGTTCCGGGACACAATTAAGCACAGATACGCAGTATTTT CASSSGTQLSTDTQYF
TRBJ2-1 TRBV28 TRBD1 many TGTGCCAGCAGTTTATTCCCGGGACAGAACTACAATGAGCAGTTCTTC CASSLFPGQNYNEQFF
TRBJ2-1 TRBV20-1 NA few TGCAGTGCACTCAACAGCCTTGAGCAGTTCTTC CSALNSLEQFF
TRBJ2-1 TRBV28 NA many TGTGCCAGCATCCGGACAAACAATGAGCAGTTCTTC CASIRTNNEQFF
TRBJ1-1 TRBV18 NA many TGTGCCAGCTCATGGGGGACGGGAAACACTGAAGCTTTCTTT CASSWGTGNTEAFF
TRBJ2-7 TRBV15 NA many TGTGCCACCAGCAGAGATTTTGGAGGGCTCTCCTACGAGCAGTACTTC CATSRDFGGLSYEQYF
TRBJ1-1 TRBV7-9 NA many TGTGCCAGCAGAACAAACAGCATGAACACTGAAGCTTTCTTT CASRTNSMNTEAFF
TRBJ2-1 TRBV3-1 TRBD2 many TGTGCCAGCAGCCAAGAGTTGACTAGCCGGAATGAGCAGTTCTTC CASSQELTSRNEQFF
TRBJ1-1 TRBV5-4 TRBD1 few TGTGCCAGCAGCCGGACAGGGGAGGACCCTGAAGCTTTCTTT CASSRTGEDPEAFF
TRBJ2-7 TRBV12-3/TRBV12-4 NA NA TGTGCCAGCAGTTTAGACAGGGCCACCTACGAGCAGTACTTC CASSLDRATYEQYF
TRBJ2-7 TRBV20-1 TRBD2 NA TGCAGTGCTAGTCCGGCTAGCGGGAGTGTCTACGAGCAGTACTTC CSASPASGSVYEQYF
TRBJ1-1 TRBV3-1 NA once TGTGCCAGCAGCCAAGGGGTCGGGCGAGCTTTCTTT CASSQGVGRAFF
TRBJ1-1 TRBV4-1 NA NA TGCGCCAGCAGCCAAGAGACGGCCCCGAACACTGAAGCTTTCTTT CASSQETAPNTEAFF
TRBJ2-5 TRBV19 NA few TGTGCCAGTAATAACGGACAGCCCCAAGAGACCCAGTACTTC CASNNGQPQETQYF
TRBJ1-2 TRBV7-3 TRBD1 few TGTGCCAGCAGCCCGGACAGGGGCTATGGCTACACCTTC CASSPDRGYGYTF
TRBJ1-4 TRBV28 NA NA TGTGCCAGCAGTTTTATAGGGGTGGAGGAAAAACTGTTTTTT CASSFIGVEEKLFF
TRBJ2-7 TRBV6-2/TRBV6-3 NA many TGTGCCAGCAGTTACCACGAGCAGTACTTC CASSYHEQYF
TRBJ2-7 TRBV6-4 NA few TGTGCCAGCACCTACTACGAGCAGTACTTC CASTYYEQYF
TRBJ2-7 TRBV2 TRBD2 many TGTGCCTCTAGCGGGAGGGCCAGTTACGAGCAGTACTTC CASSGRASYEQYF
TRBJ2-7 TRBV27 NA many TGTGCCAGCAGTTCCCTCGACTCCTACGAGCAGTACTTC CASSSLDSYEQYF
TRBJ1-1 TRBV4-2 NA once TGTGCCAGCAGCCAAGATGACAAACTAAACACTGAAGCTTTCTTT CASSQDDKLNTEAFF
TRBJ1-3 TRBV18 NA many TGTGCCAGCTCACCACCGGGGTACACCAGCATTTCTGGAAACACCATATATTTT CASSPPGYTSISGNTIYF
TRBJ1-1 TRBV6-1 NA NA TGTGCCAGCAGGCTACCCCGTGGGGCGATGGATGAAGCTTTCTTT CASRLPRGAMDEAFF
TRBJ1-1 TRBV20-1 NA NA TGCAGTGCTAGAGATGGAGACAGGTCCAACACTGAAGCTTTCTTT CSARDGDRSNTEAFF
TRBJ1-1 TRBV10-3 NA NA TGTGCCACTCGAGGGTCTGGCCCTGAAGCTTTCTTT CATRGSGPEAFF
TRBJ2-5 TRBV7-3 TRBD2 many TGTGCCAGCAGCTTAACGGGAGGGGTAGGAGAGACCCAGTACTTC CASSLTGGVGETQYF
TRBJ2-7 TRBV7-9 TRBD2 NA TGTGCCAGCTGCCAACGGACTAGCGGGACTTACGAGCAGTACTTC CASCQRTSGTYEQYF
TRBJ2-3 TRBV20-1 TRBD2 NA TGCAGTGCTAGTCCTAGCGGGATGAAGGGAGATACGCAGTATTTT CSASPSGMKGDTQYF
TRBJ1-2 TRBV12-3/TRBV12-4 NA NA TGTGCCAGCAGTTTAGGGTCAGGGTCTGGCTACACCTTC CASSLGSGSGYTF
TRBJ1-5 TRBV5-1 TRBD1 many TGCGCCAGCAGCTTGGACGGGACAGGGGGACATCAGCCCCAGCATTTT CASSLDGTGGHQPQHF
TRBJ2-7 TRBV7-9 TRBD1 many TGTGCCAGCAGCCTAACGGTAGGGGGCTCCGAGCAGTACTTC CASSLTVGGSEQYF
TRBJ1-6 TRBV6-1 NA many TGTGCCAGCAGTCTACCGGATTCACCCCTCCACTTT CASSLPDSPLHF
TRBJ1-2 TRBV18 NA many TGTGCCAGCTCACCATCCGAGGGCCATGGCTACACCTTC CASSPSEGHGYTF
TRBJ1-1 TRBV18 NA few TGTGCCAGCTCACCAAGGGTCGACGGGGGGCGGGAAGCTTTCTTT CASSPRVDGGREAFF